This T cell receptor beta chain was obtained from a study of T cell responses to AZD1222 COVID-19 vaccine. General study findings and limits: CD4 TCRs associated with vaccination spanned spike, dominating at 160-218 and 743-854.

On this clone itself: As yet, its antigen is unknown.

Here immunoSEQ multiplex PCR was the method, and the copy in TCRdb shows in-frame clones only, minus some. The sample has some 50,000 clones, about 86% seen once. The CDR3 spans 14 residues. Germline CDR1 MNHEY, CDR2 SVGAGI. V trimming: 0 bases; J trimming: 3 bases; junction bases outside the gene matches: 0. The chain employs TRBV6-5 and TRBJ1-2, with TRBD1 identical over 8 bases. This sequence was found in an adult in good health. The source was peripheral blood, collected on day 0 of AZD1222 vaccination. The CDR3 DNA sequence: TGTGCCAGCAGTTACTCGGGACAGGACTATGGCTACACCTTC. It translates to CASSYSGQDYGYTF.